This entry is about one TCR beta chain. This CDR3 region has 14 residues. After removal of 6 bases from V and 2 bases from J, the junction contained 3 bases not matched to a gene. The V gene's germline CDR1 is MGHRA and CDR2 YSYEKL. As processed by the authors: Estimated nucleated cell counts came from reference gene primer amplification. Repertoires were generated with immunoSEQ multiplex PCR, while TCRdb's copy carries only in-frame clones and drops some. V, J and clone size reflect that table, while D and trimming were determined from the DNA. The sample records roughly 100,000 clones, 82% being singletons. The data were obtained in a study of blood T cell repertoires in COVID-19. Study in general: Acute-phase and convalescent COVID-19 samples originated in the United States, Italy and Spain. Sources were T cells, B-cell-depleted T cells, or PBMCs; the material itself was cDNA or gDNA.

V gene TRBV4-1 combines with J gene TRBJ2-2; 7 nucleotides match TRBD2. Sequenced sample: peripheral blood. The receptor was isolated from a woman aged 80 or older with acute or convalescent COVID-19. The CDR3 protein is CASRETSNTGELFF. The CDR3 coding sequence is TGCGCCAGCAGAGAGACTAGCAACACCGGGGAGCTGTTTTTT.